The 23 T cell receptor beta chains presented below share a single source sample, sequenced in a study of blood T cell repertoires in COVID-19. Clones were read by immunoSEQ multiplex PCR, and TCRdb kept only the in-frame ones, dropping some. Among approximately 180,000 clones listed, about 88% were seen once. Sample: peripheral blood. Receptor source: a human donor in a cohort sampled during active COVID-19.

The CDR3 DNA reads TGCGCCAGCAGCTTGGGGTTCGGGGGGGCAGAGACCCAGTACTTC. It codes for CASSLGFGGAETQYF. This rearrangement joins TRBV5-1 to TRBJ2-5; 8 bases fit TRBD2. Germline lookup yields CDR1 SGHRS and CDR2 YFSETQ. The CDR3 is 15 amino acids. With 0 bases clipped from V and 4 bases from J, the junction kept 5 bases outside the gene matches.

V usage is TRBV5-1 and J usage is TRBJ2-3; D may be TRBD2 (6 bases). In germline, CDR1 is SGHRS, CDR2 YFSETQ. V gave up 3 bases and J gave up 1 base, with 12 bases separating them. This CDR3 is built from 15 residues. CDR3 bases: TGCGCCAGCAGCTGGGGGGTGGGCGGCACAGATACGCAGTATTTT. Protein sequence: CASSWGVGGTDTQYF.

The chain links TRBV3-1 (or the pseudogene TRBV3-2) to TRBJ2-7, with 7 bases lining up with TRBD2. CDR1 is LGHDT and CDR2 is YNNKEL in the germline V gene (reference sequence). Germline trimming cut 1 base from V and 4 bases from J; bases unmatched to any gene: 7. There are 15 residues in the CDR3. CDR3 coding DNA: TGTGCCAGCAGCCAAGTCGACGGGAGGCATTACGAGCAGTACTTC. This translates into CASSQVDGRHYEQYF.

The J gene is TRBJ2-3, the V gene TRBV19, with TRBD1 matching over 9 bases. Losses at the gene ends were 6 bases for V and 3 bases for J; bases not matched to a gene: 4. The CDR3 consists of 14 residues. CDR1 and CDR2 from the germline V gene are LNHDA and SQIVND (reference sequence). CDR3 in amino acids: CASSDRGRTDTQYF. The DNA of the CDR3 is TGTGCCAGTAGCGACAGGGGGAGGACAGATACGCAGTATTTT.

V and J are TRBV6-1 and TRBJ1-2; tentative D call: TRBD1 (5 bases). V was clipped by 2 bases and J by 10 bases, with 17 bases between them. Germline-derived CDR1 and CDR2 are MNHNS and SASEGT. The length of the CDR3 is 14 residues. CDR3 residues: CASSEMVTVGDYTF. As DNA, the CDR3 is TGTGCCAGCAGTGAAATGGTGACAGTCGGTGACTACACCTTC.

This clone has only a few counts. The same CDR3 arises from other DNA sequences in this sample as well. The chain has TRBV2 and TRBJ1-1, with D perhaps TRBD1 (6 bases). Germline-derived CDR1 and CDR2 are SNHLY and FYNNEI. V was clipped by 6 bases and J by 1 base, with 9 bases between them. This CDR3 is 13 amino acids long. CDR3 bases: TGTGCCAGCAGCTCACAGGGGAACACTGAAGCTTTCTTT. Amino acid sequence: CASSSQGNTEAFF.

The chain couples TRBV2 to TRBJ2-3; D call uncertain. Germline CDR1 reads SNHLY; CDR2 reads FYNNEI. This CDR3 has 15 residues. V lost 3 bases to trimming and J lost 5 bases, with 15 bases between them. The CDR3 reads CASSDDSLDGDTQYF. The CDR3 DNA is TGTGCCAGCAGTGACGACTCCCTGGATGGAGATACGCAGTATTTT.

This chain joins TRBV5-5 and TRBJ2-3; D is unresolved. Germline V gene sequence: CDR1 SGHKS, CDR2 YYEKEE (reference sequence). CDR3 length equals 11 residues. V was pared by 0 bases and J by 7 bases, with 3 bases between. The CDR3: CASSLVNTQYF. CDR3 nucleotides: TGTGCCAGCAGCTTGGTAAATACGCAGTATTTT.

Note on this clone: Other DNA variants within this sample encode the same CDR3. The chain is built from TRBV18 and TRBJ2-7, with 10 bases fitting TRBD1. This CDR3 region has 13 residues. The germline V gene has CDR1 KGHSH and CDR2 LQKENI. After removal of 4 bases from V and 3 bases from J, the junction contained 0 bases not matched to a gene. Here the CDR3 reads CASSRTGGYEQYF. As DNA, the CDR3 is TGTGCCAGCTCACGGACAGGGGGCTACGAGCAGTACTTC. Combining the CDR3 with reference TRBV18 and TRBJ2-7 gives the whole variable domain NAGVMQNPRHLVRRRGQEARLRCSPMKGHSHVYWYRQLPEEGLKFMVYLQKENIIDESGMPKERFSAEFPKEGPSILRIQQVVRGDSAAYFCASSRTGGYEQYFGPGTRLTVT.

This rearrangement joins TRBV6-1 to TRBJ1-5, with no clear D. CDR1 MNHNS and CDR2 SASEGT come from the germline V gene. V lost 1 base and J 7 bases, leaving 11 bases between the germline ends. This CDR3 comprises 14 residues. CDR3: CASSEVTATQPQHF. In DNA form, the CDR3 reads TGTGCCAGCAGTGAAGTTACAGCAACGCAGCCCCAGCATTTT.

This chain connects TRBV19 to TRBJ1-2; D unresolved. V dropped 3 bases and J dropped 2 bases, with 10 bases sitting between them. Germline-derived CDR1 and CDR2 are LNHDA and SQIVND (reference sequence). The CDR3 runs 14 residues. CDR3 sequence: CASSIGGRNYGYTF. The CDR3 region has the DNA TGTGCCAGTAGTATCGGTGGCAGGAACTATGGCTACACCTTC.

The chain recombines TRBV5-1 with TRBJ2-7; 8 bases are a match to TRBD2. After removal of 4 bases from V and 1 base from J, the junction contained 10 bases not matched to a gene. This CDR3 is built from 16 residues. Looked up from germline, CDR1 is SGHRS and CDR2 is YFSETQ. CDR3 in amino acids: CASSRTTSGSSYEQYF. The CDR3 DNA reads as TGCGCCAGCAGCCGAACCACTAGCGGCAGTTCCTACGAGCAGTACTTC.

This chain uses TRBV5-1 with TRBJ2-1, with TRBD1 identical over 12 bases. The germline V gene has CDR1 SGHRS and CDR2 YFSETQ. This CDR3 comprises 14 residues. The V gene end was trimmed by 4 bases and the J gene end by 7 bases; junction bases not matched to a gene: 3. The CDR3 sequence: CASSVGQGANEQFF. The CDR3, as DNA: TGCGCCAGCAGCGTGGGACAGGGGGCAAATGAGCAGTTCTTC. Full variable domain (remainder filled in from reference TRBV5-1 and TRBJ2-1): KAGVTQTPRYLIKTRGQQVTLSCSPISGHRSVSWYQQTPGQGLQFLFEYFSETQRNKGNFPGRFSGRQFSNSRSEMNVSTLELGDSALYLCASSVGQGANEQFFGPGTRLTVL.

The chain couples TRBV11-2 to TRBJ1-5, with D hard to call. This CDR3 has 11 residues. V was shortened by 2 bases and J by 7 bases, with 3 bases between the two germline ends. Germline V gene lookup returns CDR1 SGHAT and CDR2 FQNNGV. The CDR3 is CASSLSQPQHF. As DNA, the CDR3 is TGTGCCAGCAGCTTAAGCCAGCCCCAGCATTTT.

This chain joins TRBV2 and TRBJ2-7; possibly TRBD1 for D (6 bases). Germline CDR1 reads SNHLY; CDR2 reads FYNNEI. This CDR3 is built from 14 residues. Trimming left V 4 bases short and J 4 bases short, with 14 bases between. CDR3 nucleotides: TGTGCCAGCAGTGCCGCCCGGACAGATTACGAGCAGTACTTC. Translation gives CASSAARTDYEQYF.

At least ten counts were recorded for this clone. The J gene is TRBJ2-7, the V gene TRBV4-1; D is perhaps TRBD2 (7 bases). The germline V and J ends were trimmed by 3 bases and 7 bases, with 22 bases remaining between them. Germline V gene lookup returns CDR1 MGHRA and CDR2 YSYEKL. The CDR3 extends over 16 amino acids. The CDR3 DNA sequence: TGCGCCAGCAGCCACCAGGGCGGGACGGGGGGCGATGAGCAGTACTTC. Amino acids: CASSHQGGTGGDEQYF.

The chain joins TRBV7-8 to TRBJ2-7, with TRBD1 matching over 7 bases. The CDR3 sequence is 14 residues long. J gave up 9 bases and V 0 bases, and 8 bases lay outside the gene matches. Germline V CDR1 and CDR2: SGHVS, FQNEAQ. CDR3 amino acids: CASSLASGGDAQYF. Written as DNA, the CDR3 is TGTGCCAGCAGCTTAGCGTCAGGGGGAGACGCGCAGTACTTC.

CDR3 loop: CASSLSRGQGYTF. The CDR3 nucleotides are TGTGCCAGCAGTTTATCCAGGGGGCAAGGCTACACCTTC. The chain couples TRBV12-3 or TRBV12-4 to TRBJ1-2; 8 nucleotides align to TRBD1. V trimming: 2 bases; J trimming: 8 bases; junction bases outside the gene matches: 4. CDR3 size: 13 residues.

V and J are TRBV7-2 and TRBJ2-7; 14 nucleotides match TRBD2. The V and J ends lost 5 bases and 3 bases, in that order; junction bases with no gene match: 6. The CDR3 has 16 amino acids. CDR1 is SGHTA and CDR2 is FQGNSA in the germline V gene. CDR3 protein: CASSLGLAGGYYEQYF. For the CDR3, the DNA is TGTGCCAGCAGCCTAGGACTAGCGGGAGGTTACTACGAGCAGTACTTC.

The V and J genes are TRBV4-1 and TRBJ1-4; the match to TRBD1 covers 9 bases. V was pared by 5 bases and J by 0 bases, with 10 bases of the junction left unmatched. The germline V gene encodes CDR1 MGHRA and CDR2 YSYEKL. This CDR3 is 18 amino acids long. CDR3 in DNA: TGCGCCAGCAGCAGACGGACAGGGGATGGAACAACTAATGAAAAACTGTTTTTT. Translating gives CASSRRTGDGTTNEKLFF.

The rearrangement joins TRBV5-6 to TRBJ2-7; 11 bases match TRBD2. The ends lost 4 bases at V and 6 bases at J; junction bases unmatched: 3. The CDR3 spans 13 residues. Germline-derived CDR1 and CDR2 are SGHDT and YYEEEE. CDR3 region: CASSVGLAGEQYF. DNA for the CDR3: TGTGCCAGCAGCGTTGGACTAGCGGGCGAGCAGTACTTC.

CDR3 bases: TGTGCCAGCTCACCAATCGCGGGGGGCCAAGAGACCCAGTACTTC. It specifies CASSPIAGGQETQYF. The J gene is TRBJ2-5, the V gene TRBV18; 8 bases align to TRBD2. The CDR3 is 15 amino acids. V lost 2 bases, J lost 1 base, and 3 bases stayed unmatched. Germline V gene lookup returns CDR1 KGHSH and CDR2 LQKENI.

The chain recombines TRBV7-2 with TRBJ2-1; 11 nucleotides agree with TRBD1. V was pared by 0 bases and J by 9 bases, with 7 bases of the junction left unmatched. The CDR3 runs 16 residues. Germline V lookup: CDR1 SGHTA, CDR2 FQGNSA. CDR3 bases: TGTGCCAGCAGCTTAGCACGGACAGGGGGCCGGGGTGAGCAGTTCTTC. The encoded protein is CASSLARTGGRGEQFF. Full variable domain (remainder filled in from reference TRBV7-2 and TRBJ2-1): GAGVSQSPSNKVTEKGKDVELRCDPISGHTALYWYRQSLGQGLEFLIYFQGNSAPDKSGLPSDRFSAERTGGSVSTLTIQRTQQEDSAVYLCASSLARTGGRGEQFFGPGTRLTVL.